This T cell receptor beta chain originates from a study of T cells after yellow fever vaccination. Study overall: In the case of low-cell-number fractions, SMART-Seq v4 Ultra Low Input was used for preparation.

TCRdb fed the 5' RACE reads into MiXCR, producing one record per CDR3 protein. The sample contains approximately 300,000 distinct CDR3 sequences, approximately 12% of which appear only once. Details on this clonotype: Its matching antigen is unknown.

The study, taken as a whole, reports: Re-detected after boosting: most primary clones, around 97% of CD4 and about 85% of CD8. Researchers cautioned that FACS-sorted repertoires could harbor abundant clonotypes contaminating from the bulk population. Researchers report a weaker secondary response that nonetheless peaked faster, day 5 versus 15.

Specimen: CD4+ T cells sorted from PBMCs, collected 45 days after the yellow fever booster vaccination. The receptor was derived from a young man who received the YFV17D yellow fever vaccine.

CDR3 coding DNA: TGCGCCAGCCACGAAGGTGGAGATACGCAGTATTTT. Protein: CASHEGGDTQYF. This chain joins TRBV5-1 and TRBJ2-3; D is uncertain. The V end was cut by 7 bases, the J end by 5 bases, with 11 bases between. Germline V lookup: CDR1 SGHRS, CDR2 YFSETQ. The CDR3 runs to 12 residues.